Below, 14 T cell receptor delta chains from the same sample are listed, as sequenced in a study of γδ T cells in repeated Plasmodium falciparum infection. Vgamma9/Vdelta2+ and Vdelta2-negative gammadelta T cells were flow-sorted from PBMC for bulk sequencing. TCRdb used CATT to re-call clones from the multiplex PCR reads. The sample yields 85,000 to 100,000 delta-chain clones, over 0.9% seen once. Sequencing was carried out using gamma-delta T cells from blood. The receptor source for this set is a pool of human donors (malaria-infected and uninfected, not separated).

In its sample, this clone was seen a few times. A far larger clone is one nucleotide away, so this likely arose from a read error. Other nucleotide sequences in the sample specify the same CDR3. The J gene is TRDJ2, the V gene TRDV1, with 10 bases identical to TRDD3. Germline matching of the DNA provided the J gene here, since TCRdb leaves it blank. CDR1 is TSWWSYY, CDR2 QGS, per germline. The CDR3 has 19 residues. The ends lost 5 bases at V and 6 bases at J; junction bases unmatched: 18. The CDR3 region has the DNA TGTGCTCTTGGGAAGGGGGGACCGCGGGGGATACGAGGGGCAGCACAACTCTTCTTT. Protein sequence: CALGKGGPRGIRGAAQLFF.

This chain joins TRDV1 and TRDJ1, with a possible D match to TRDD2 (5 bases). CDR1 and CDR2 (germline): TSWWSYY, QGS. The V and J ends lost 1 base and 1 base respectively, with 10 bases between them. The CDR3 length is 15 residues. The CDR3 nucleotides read TGTGCTCTTGGGGAACCCTTCGATGGCACCGATAAACTCATCTTT. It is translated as CALGEPFDGTDKLIF.

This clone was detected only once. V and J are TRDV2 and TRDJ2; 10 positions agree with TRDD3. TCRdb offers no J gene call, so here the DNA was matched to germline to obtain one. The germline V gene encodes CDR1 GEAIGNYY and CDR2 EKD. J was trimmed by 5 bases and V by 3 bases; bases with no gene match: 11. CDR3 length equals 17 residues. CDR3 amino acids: CACDPVLGDGITAQLFF. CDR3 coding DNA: TGTGCCTGTGACCCTGTACTGGGGGATGGGATTACAGCACAACTCTTCTTT.

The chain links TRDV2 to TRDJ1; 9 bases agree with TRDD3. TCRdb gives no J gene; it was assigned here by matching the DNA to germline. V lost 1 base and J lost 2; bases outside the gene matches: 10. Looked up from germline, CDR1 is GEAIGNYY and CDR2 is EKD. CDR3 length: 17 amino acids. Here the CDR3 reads CACDTRTGGILTDKLIF. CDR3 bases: TGTGCCTGTGACACTCGTACTGGGGGGATACTAACCGATAAACTCATCTTT.

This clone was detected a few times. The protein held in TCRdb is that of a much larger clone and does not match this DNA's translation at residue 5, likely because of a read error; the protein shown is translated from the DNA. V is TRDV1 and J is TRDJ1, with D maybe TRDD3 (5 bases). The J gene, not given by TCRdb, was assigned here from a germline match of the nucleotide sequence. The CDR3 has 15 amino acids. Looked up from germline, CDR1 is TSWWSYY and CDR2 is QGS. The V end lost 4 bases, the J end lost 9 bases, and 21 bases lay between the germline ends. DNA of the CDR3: TGTGCTCTTGGGGCCTTGGGGTACCTGTGGGGACAACTCATCTTT. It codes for CALGALGYLWGQLIF.

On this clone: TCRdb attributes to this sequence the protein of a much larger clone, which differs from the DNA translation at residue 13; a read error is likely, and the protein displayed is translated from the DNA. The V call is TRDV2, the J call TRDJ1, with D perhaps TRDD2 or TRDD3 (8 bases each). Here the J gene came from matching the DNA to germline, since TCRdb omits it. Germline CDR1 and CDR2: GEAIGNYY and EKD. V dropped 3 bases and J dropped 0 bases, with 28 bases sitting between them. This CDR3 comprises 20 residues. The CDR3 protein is CACDLPTYRLGGEYTDKLIF. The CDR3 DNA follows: TGTGCCTGTGACCTTCCTACGTATCGACTGGGGGGAGAGTACACCGATAAACTCATCTTT.

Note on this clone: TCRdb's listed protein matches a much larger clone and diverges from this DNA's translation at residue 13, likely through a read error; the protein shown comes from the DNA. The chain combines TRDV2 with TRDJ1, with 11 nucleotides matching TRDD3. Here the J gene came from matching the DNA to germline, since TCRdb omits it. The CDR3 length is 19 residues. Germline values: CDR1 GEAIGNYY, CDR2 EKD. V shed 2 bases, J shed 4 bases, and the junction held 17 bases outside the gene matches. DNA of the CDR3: TGTGCCTGTGACATTGTCGTACCTGGGGGATACCGAGGGAGCGATAAACTCATCTTT. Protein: CACDIVVPGGYRGSDKLIF.

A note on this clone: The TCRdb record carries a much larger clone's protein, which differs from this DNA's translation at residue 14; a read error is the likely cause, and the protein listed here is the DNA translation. CDR3 nucleotide sequence: TGTGCTCTTGGGGAAGGAGATACCTACGGGATACGACCGTGCACCGATAAACTCATCTTT. Translation: CALGEGDTYGIRPCTDKLIF. The chain carries TRDV1 and TRDJ1; 8 bases fit TRDD3. No J gene is reported in TCRdb; it was inferred here by comparing the DNA with germline. Germline CDR1 is TSWWSYY and CDR2 is QGS. This CDR3 region has 20 residues. With 2 bases clipped from V and 1 base from J, the junction kept 18 bases outside the gene matches.

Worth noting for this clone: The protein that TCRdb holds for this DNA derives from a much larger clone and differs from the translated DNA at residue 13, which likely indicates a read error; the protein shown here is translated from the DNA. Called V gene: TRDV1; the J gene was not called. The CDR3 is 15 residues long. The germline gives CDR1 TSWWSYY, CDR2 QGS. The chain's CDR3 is CALGGSGGNTDKPIF. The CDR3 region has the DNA TGTGCTCTTGGGGGGAGCGGAGGGAACACCGATAAACCCATCTTT.

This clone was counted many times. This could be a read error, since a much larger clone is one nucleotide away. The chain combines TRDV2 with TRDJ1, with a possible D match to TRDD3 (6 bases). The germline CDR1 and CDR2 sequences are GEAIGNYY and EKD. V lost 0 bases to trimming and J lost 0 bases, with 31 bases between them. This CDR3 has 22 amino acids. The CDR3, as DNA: TGTGCCTGTGACACCGTGAGCCCTACCCATGCGATGGGGGTCCTCCACACCGATAAACTCATCTTT. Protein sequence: CACDTVSPTHAMGVLHTDKLIF.

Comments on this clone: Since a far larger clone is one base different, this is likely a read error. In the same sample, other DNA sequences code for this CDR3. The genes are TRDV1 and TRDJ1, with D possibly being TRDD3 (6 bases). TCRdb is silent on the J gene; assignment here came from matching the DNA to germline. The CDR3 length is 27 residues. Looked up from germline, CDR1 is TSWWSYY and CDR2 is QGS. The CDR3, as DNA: TGTGCCCTTGGGGGCCCCAACATACCCCTTTTTGTGCGAAAGTCTTACATAAACGGGGACCTCACCGATAAACTCATCTTT. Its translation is CALGGPNIPLFVRKSYINGDLTDKLIF.

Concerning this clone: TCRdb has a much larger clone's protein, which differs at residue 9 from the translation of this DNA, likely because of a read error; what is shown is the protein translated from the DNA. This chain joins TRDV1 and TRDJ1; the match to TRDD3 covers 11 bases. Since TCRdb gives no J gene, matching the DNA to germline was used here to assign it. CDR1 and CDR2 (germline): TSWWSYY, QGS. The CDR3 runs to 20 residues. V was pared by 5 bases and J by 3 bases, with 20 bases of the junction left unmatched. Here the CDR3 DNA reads TGTGCTCTTGGGAATCGGCGGATCCCACCTTTGGGGGATACGGCCGATAAACTCATCTTT. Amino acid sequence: CALGNRRIPPLGDTADKLIF.

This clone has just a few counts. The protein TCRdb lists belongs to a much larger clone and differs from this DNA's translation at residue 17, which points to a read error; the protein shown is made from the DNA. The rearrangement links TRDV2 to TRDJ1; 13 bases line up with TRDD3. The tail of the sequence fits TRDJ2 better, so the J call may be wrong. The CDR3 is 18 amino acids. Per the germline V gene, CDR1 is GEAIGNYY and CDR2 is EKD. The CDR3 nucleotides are TGTGCCTGTGACACCTTGTTACTGGGGGATACGAAGACCGATAAACTCTTCTTT. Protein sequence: CACDTLLLGDTKTDKLFF.

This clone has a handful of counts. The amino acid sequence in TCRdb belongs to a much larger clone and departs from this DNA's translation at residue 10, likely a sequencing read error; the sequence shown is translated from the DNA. Written as DNA, the CDR3 is TGTGCCTGTGACCGCCTAGGATACCTTAGCACCGATAAACTCATCTTT. Translation gives CACDRLGYLSTDKLIF. The V call is TRDV2, the J call TRDJ1; possibly TRDD3 for D (6 bases). TCRdb carries no J gene annotation; the J gene was assigned here by matching the DNA with germline. Per germline, CDR1 GEAIGNYY and CDR2 EKD. The CDR3 consists of 16 residues. V was clipped by 3 bases and J by 1 base, with 17 bases between them.